The 21 T cell receptor beta chains below come from one sample, sequenced in a study of cytomegalovirus exposure and HLA in healthy donors. The PCR contained 60 Vbeta and 13 Jbeta primers. Repertoires were generated with immunoSEQ multiplex PCR, while TCRdb's copy carries only in-frame clones and drops some. This sample has around 200,000 clones; 82% occur once, and the top ten carry roughly 2.5%. Input material: PBMCs. These receptors were obtained from a middle-aged woman in good health and CMV-seronegative.

The chain employs TRBV10-3 and TRBJ1-1; 9 nucleotides line up with TRBD1. This CDR3 has 15 amino acids. Germline CDR1 and CDR2: ENHRY and SYGVKD. Germline trimming cut 9 bases from V and 3 bases from J; bases unmatched to any gene: 11. The CDR3 loop is CAIRTGANPYTEAFF. The CDR3 DNA is TGTGCCATACGGACAGGGGCCAATCCCTACACTGAAGCTTTCTTT.

This chain joins TRBV5-1 and TRBJ2-1; D is possibly TRBD2 (6 bases). The CDR3 contains 15 residues. CDR1 and CDR2 (germline): SGHRS, YFSETQ. Trimming cost V 0 bases and J 10 bases, with 17 bases left between them. In DNA, the CDR3 is TGCGCCAGCAGCTTGGAAGGGGACTTGTGGGAGGAGCAGTTCTTC. Translating it yields CASSLEGDLWEEQFF.

This chain uses TRBV1 with TRBJ2-2; the D segment call TRBD2 is taken from the table without a DNA check. TRBV1 is a pseudogene. The CDR3 extends over 17 amino acids. The CDR3 spells CTSSQDRVAGNTGELFF. CDR3 nucleotides: TGCACCAGCAGCCAAGATAGGGTAGCGGGAAACACCGGGGAGCTGTTTTTT.

This rearrangement joins TRBV27 to TRBJ2-2; D is possibly TRBD1 (5 bases). Per the germline V gene, CDR1 is MNHEY and CDR2 is SMNVEV (reference sequence). V was pared by 3 bases and J by 3 bases, with 20 bases between. The CDR3 length is 18 residues. CDR3 DNA sequence: TGTGCCAGCAGTTTGTATCGACAGCAATCAATTGACACCGGGGAGCTGTTTTTT. Translating gives CASSLYRQQSIDTGELFF.

The chain couples TRBV6-4 to TRBJ2-1; TRBD2 aligns across 11 bases. Germline CDR1 and CDR2: MRHNA and SNTAGT. The J segment lost 6 bases and the V segment lost 0 bases, leaving 4 bases of the junction unmatched. This CDR3 spans 16 amino acids. CDR3 coding DNA: TGTGCCAGCAGTGACTCGATAGCGGGAGGGCCCAATGAGCAGTTCTTC. Its protein product is CASSDSIAGGPNEQFF.

The V gene is TRBV20-1, the J gene TRBJ1-1; D gene unclear. Germline lookup yields CDR1 DFQATT and CDR2 SNEGSKA (reference sequence). Deletions cut 0 bases from V and 10 bases from J, with 9 bases between. This CDR3 comprises 11 residues. CDR3 sequence (DNA): TGCAGTGCTAGAGATATCCGAGCAGCTTTCTTT. Translation gives CSARDIRAAFF.

The genes are TRBV9 and TRBJ1-1; the D gene is possibly TRBD1 (6 bases). V lost 4 bases and J 5 bases, leaving 27 bases between the germline ends. CDR1 and CDR2 from the germline V gene are SGDLS and YYNGEE. The CDR3 covers 18 residues. The CDR3 coding sequence is TGTGCCAGCAGCCCGCAACAGGGTATGGGACCCAGAGGGACTGAAGCTTTCTTT. This gives the protein CASSPQQGMGPRGTEAFF. Variable domain in full (rest from reference TRBV9 and TRBJ1-1): DSGVTQTPKHLITATGQRVTLRCSPRSGDLSVYWYQQSLDQGLQFLIQYYNGEERAKGNILERFSAQQFPDLHSELNLSSLELGDSALYFCASSPQQGMGPRGTEAFFGQGTRLTVV.

The chain uses TRBV11-2 and TRBJ1-4; D is possibly TRBD1 (6 bases). Germline V gene data show CDR1 as SGHAT and CDR2 as FQNNGV. CDR3 length: 14 residues. The V gene lost 3 bases and the J gene lost 8 bases, with 13 bases spanning the gap. CDR3 loop: CASSFQGPSEKLFF. The CDR3 DNA reads as TGTGCCAGCAGCTTCCAGGGGCCCTCCGAAAAACTGTTTTTT.

The rearrangement links TRBV30 to TRBJ1-2, with 9 nucleotides matching TRBD1. J lost 3 bases, V lost 4 bases, and 9 bases had no gene match. Germline CDR1 and CDR2: GTSNPN and SVGIG (reference sequence). CDR3 size: 15 residues. The CDR3 DNA follows: TGTGCCTGGACCGACGGGACAGGGATATACTATGGCTACACCTTC. This translates into CAWTDGTGIYYGYTF.

This chain links TRBV11-2 with TRBJ1-4, with a possible D match to TRBD1 (5 bases). Germline CDR1 is SGHAT and CDR2 is FQNNGV. V lost 3 bases, J lost 2 bases, and 7 bases lay in between. This CDR3 comprises 14 residues. Here the CDR3 DNA reads TGTGCCAGCAGCTTTTCAGGGACTAATGAAAAACTGTTTTTT. It specifies CASSFSGTNEKLFF.

The V and J genes are TRBV5-1 and TRBJ2-1; weak D call: TRBD2 (6 bases). The V end was cut by 0 bases, the J end by 0 bases, with 10 bases between. Germline V gene data show CDR1 as SGHRS and CDR2 as YFSETQ. This CDR3 comprises 16 residues. In DNA, the CDR3 is TGCGCCAGCAGCTTGGGTGGCGGGACCTCCTACAATGAGCAGTTCTTC. Protein product: CASSLGGGTSYNEQFF. Supplemented by reference TRBV5-1 and TRBJ2-1, the full variable domain reads KAGVTQTPRYLIKTRGQQVTLSCSPISGHRSVSWYQQTPGQGLQFLFEYFSETQRNKGNFPGRFSGRQFSNSRSEMNVSTLELGDSALYLCASSLGGGTSYNEQFFGPGTRLTVL.

The chain combines TRBV9 with TRBJ2-3; 11 bases are shared with TRBD2. The CDR3 runs to 19 residues. V lost 2 bases and J lost 5; bases outside the gene matches: 16. Germline assignment: CDR1 SGDLS and CDR2 YYNGEE. CDR3 DNA sequence: TGTGCCAGCAGCGTCGGGACTAGCGGAGCGGGGTACAATTTAGATACGCAGTATTTT. As protein: CASSVGTSGAGYNLDTQYF.

The gene calls are TRBV27 and TRBJ2-7, with TRBD1 matching over 9 bases. Germline-derived CDR1 and CDR2 are MNHEY and SMNVEV (reference sequence). This CDR3 is 16 amino acids long. J lost 3 bases, V lost 5 bases, and 11 bases had no gene match. CDR3 region: CASSTSFRDRVYEQYF. In DNA form, the CDR3 reads TGTGCCAGCAGTACCTCGTTCCGGGACAGGGTCTACGAGCAGTACTTC.

This chain joins TRBV27 and TRBJ2-2; D ambiguous. CDR3 length equals 15 residues. Per the germline V gene, CDR1 is MNHEY and CDR2 is SMNVEV (reference sequence). The V gene lost 3 bases and the J gene lost 4 bases, with 12 bases spanning the gap. The CDR3 DNA reads as TGTGCCAGCAGTTTGAGTTTGCCCGGCACCGGGGAGCTGTTTTTT. Its protein is CASSLSLPGTGELFF.

V gene TRBV11-2 combines with J gene TRBJ1-5, with TRBD1 identical over 9 bases. The CDR3 loop spans 15 amino acids. Germline V CDR1 and CDR2: SGHAT, FQNNGV. Trimming cost V 4 bases and J 4 bases; bases outside gene matches: 5. DNA of the CDR3: TGTGCCAGCAGCTCGGACAGGGGTGGTAATCAGCCCCAGCATTTT. It is translated as CASSSDRGGNQPQHF. The variable domain in full, with the rest retrieved from reference TRBV11-2 and TRBJ1-5, is EAGVAQSPRYKIIEKRQSVAFWCNPISGHATLYWYQQILGQGPKLLIQFQNNGVVDDSQLPKDRFSAERLKGVDSTLKIQPAKLEDSAVYLCASSSDRGGNQPQHFGDGTRLSIL.

This clone was recorded only once. The chain combines TRBV5-1 with TRBJ2-7, with a possible D match to TRBD1 (6 bases). V was shortened by 0 bases and J by 2 bases, with 12 bases between the two germline ends. The CDR3 runs 15 residues. Germline assignment: CDR1 SGHRS and CDR2 YFSETQ. The CDR3 bases are TGCGCCAGCAGCTTGGGTGGGGACACAGCCTACGAGCAGTACTTC. Translated: CASSLGGDTAYEQYF.

This clone was picked up one time. V gene TRBV5-4 combines with J gene TRBJ2-3; 14 nucleotides line up with TRBD2. V dropped 4 bases and J dropped 4; count of bases not matched to a gene: 5. CDR3 length equals 16 residues. The germline gives CDR1 SGHNT, CDR2 YYREEE (reference sequence). The CDR3 loop is CASSLGLAGAADTQYF. The CDR3 DNA sequence: TGTGCCAGCAGCCTGGGACTAGCGGGAGCAGCAGATACGCAGTATTTT.

This rearrangement joins TRBV9 to TRBJ2-6, with D maybe TRBD2 (6 bases). The germline CDR1 and CDR2 sequences are SGDLS and YYNGEE. The germline V and J ends were trimmed by 6 bases and 4 bases, with 17 bases remaining between them. CDR3 length: 16 residues. The CDR3 is CASISPGEPGANVLTF. The CDR3 DNA follows: TGTGCCAGCATTAGCCCGGGGGAGCCGGGGGCCAACGTCCTGACTTTC.

This clone turned up a few times. The rearrangement uses TRBV2 and TRBJ1-4, with TRBD1 as a possible D gene (6 bases). This CDR3 spans 15 amino acids. Germline V gives CDR1 SNHLY, CDR2 FYNNEI. V lost 3 bases and J 7 bases, leaving 15 bases between the germline ends. The CDR3 coding sequence is TGTGCCAGCAGTGACGGTTTGCAGGGGAGTGAAAAACTGTTTTTT. This translates into CASSDGLQGSEKLFF.

The rearrangement joins TRBV5-1 to TRBJ2-7; the match to TRBD1 covers 9 bases. The J segment lost 5 bases and the V segment lost 4 bases, leaving 4 bases of the junction unmatched. Germline assignment: CDR1 SGHRS and CDR2 YFSETQ. The CDR3 consists of 13 residues. Written as DNA, the CDR3 is TGCGCCAGCAGCCTAACAGGGGGCCACGAGCAGTACTTC. Encoded protein: CASSLTGGHEQYF.

The rearrangement joins TRBV5-5 to TRBJ2-7; 7 nucleotides match TRBD1. In germline, CDR1 is SGHKS, CDR2 YYEKEE (reference sequence). Losses at the gene ends were 5 bases for V and 2 bases for J; bases not matched to a gene: 13. This CDR3 region has 16 residues. CDR3 residues: CASRDWGRDRTYEQYF. CDR3 DNA sequence: TGTGCCAGCAGGGATTGGGGCCGGGACAGAACCTACGAGCAGTACTTC. Supplemented by reference TRBV5-5 and TRBJ2-7, the full variable domain reads DAGVTQSPTHLIKTRGQQVTLRCSPISGHKSVSWYQQVLGQGPQFIFQYYEKEERGRGNFPDRFSARQFPNYSSELNVNALLLGDSALYLCASRDWGRDRTYEQYFGPGTRLTVT.